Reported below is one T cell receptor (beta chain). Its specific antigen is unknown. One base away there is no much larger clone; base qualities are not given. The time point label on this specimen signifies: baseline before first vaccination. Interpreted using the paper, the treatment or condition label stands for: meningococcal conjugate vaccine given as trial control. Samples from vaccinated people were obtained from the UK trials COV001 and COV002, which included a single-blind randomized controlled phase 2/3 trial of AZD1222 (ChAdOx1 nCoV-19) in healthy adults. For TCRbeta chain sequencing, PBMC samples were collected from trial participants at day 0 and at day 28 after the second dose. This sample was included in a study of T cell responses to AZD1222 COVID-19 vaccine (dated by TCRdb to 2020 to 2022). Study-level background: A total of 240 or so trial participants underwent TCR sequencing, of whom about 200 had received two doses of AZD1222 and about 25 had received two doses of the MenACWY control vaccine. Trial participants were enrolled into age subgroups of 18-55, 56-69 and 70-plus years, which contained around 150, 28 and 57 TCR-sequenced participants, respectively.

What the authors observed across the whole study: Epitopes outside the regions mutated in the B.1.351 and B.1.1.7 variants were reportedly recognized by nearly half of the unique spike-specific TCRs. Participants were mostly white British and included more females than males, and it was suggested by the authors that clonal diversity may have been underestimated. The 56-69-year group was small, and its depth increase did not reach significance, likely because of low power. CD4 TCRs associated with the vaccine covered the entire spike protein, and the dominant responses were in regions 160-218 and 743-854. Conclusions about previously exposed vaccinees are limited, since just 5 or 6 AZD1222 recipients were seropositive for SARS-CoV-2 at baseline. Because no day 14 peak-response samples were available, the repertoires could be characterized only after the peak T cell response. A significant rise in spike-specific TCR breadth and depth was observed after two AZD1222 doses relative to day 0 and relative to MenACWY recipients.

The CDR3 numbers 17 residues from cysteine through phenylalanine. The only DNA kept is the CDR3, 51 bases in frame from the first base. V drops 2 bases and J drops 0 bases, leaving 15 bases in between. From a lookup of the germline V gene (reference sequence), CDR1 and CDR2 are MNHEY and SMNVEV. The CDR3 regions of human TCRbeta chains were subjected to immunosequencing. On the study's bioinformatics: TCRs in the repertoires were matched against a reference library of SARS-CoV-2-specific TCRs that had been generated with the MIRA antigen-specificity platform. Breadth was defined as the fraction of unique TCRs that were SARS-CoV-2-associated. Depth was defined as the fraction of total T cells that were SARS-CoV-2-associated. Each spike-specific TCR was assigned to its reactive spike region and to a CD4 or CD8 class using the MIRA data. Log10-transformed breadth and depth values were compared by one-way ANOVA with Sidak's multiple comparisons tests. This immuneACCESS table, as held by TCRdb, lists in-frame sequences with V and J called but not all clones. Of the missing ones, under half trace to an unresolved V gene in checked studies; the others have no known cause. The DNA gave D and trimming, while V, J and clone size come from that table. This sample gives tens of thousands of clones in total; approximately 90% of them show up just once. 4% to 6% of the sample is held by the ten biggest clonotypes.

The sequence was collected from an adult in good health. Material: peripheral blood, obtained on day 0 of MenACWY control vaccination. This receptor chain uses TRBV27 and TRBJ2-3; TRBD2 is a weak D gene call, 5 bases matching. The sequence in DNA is TGTGCCAGCAGTTTAGGAGGCGGTCTACCTAGCACAGATACGCAGTATTTT. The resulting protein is CASSLGGGLPSTDTQYF.